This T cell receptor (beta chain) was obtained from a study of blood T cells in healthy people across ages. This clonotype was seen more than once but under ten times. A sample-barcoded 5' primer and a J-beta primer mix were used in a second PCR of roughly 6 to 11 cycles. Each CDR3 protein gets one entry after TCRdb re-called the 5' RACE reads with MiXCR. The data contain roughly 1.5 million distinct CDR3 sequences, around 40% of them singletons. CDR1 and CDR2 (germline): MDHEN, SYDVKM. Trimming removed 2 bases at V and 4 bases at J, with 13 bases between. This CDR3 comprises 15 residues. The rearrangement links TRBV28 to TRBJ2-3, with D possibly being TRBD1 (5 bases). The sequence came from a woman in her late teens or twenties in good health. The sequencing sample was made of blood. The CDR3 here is CASSLQGRLADTQYF. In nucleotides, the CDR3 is TGTGCCAGCAGTTTACAGGGAAGGTTGGCAGATACGCAGTATTTT.